Presented here are 24 T cell receptor beta chains from one specimen sequenced in a study of T cell responses to AZD1222 COVID-19 vaccine. Assay: immunoSEQ multiplex PCR; the TCRdb copy retains only in-frame clones and omits some. This repertoire shows some 150,000 clones, more than 90% found once; its top ten account for 1.5% to 2%. Sample: peripheral blood, taken on day 0 of AZD1222 vaccination. These receptors all stem from an adult in good health.

This sequence joins TRBV10-2 and TRBJ1-1; no clear D gene. This CDR3 contains 13 residues. CDR1 is WSHSY, CDR2 SAAADI, per germline. V was cut by 3 bases and J by 6 bases, with 11 bases left in between. The CDR3 DNA is TGCGCCAGCAGTGAATTGCGGCGGGCTGAAGCTTTCTTT. Translation: CASSELRRAEAFF.

The chain uses TRBV28 and TRBJ1-5; a possible D gene is TRBD1 (5 bases). Germline V CDR1 and CDR2: MDHEN, SYDVKM. The V and J ends lost 2 bases and 3 bases respectively, with 14 bases between them. The CDR3 covers 16 residues. CDR3 amino acids: CASSLGSGGINQPQHF. CDR3 nucleotides: TGTGCCAGCAGTTTAGGTTCCGGGGGTATCAATCAGCCCCAGCATTTT.

This chain joins TRBV30 and TRBJ2-3, with 9 bases aligning to TRBD2. The J segment lost 1 base and the V segment lost 0 bases, leaving 8 bases of the junction unmatched. The CDR3 contains 17 residues. Germline assignment: CDR1 GTSNPN and CDR2 SVGIG (reference sequence). The DNA of the CDR3 is TGTGCCTGGAGTGTGCTTAGCGGGAGAAGGGGCACAGATACGCAGTATTTT. Protein: CAWSVLSGRRGTDTQYF.

This chain links TRBV19 with TRBJ2-3; D may be TRBD1 (5 bases). This CDR3 is built from 14 residues. Germline V gene lookup returns CDR1 LNHDA and CDR2 SQIVND (reference sequence). V gave up 2 bases and J gave up 6 bases, with 12 bases separating them. In DNA form, the CDR3 reads TGTGCCAGTAGTATATCCAAGGGGATGGATACGCAGTATTTT. It specifies CASSISKGMDTQYF.

This clone was observed once. The chain combines TRBV28 with TRBJ1-1, with a tentative D call TRBD1 (5 bases). V gave up 8 bases and J gave up 0 bases, with 13 bases separating them. The length of the CDR3 is 14 residues. Germline V gene sequence: CDR1 MDHEN, CDR2 SYDVKM. Here the CDR3 DNA reads TGTGCCAGCCCCGCAGAGGGGATGAACACTGAAGCTTTCTTT. Translated, it gives CASPAEGMNTEAFF.

This rearrangement joins TRBV19 to TRBJ2-1, with TRBD1 matching over 10 bases. This CDR3 has 13 amino acids. V shed 3 bases and J 9 bases; nucleotides not matched to a gene: 2. Germline V gene sequence: CDR1 LNHDA, CDR2 SQIVND (reference sequence). The CDR3 DNA reads TGTGCCAGTAGTATCGGGACAGGGGTTGAGCAGTTCTTC. As protein: CASSIGTGVEQFF.

V is TRBV28 and J is TRBJ1-2; D is uncertain. The CDR3 spans 10 residues. With 5 bases removed from V and 3 bases from J, the gap between germline ends came to 1 base. The V gene's germline CDR1 is MDHEN and CDR2 SYDVKM. CDR3 region: CASSDYGYTF. Written as DNA, the CDR3 is TGTGCCAGCAGTGACTATGGCTACACCTTC.

The genes are TRBV5-4 and TRBJ2-3, with 9 bases fitting TRBD2. Germline trimming cut 4 bases from V and 0 bases from J; bases unmatched to any gene: 6. Per germline, CDR1 SGHNT and CDR2 YYREEE (reference sequence). The CDR3 has 16 amino acids. The CDR3 region is CASSTVAGASTDTQYF. The CDR3 nucleotides are TGTGCCAGCAGCACTGTAGCGGGAGCTAGCACAGATACGCAGTATTTT.

The chain links TRBV6-5 to TRBJ1-5; perhaps TRBD1 as D (5 bases). Trimming stripped 5 bases from V and 3 bases from J, with 11 bases between. The CDR3 has 14 amino acids. CDR1 MNHEY and CDR2 SVGAGI come from the germline V gene. The CDR3 loop is CASSLRAFNQPQHF. In DNA form, the CDR3 reads TGTGCCAGCAGTCTCAGGGCCTTCAATCAGCCCCAGCATTTT.

The CDR3 DNA sequence: TGTGCCAGCAGCTTGCCGGACAGGGGCTACGAGCAGTACTTC. Translation gives CASSLPDRGYEQYF. V is TRBV11-2 and J is TRBJ2-7; 9 bases line up with TRBD1. This CDR3 contains 14 residues. V shed 3 bases and J 3 bases; nucleotides not matched to a gene: 3. Germline lookup yields CDR1 SGHAT and CDR2 FQNNGV.

The chain couples TRBV9 to TRBJ2-7; TRBD2 matches at 7 bases. V lost 4 bases and J lost 6; bases outside the gene matches: 10. The CDR3 totals 14 residues. The germline gives CDR1 SGDLS, CDR2 YYNGEE. CDR3 sequence: CASSPMTSIREQYF. As DNA, the CDR3 is TGTGCCAGCAGCCCCATGACTAGCATCCGCGAGCAGTACTTC.

CDR3: CATSRDPGDEQFF. The DNA of the CDR3 is TGTGCCACCAGCAGAGATCCGGGGGATGAGCAGTTCTTC. V and J are TRBV15 and TRBJ2-1; tentatively, D is TRBD2 (6 bases). CDR1 and CDR2 from the germline V gene are LNHNV and YYDKDF (reference sequence). V was trimmed by 0 bases and J by 8 bases, leaving 8 bases between them. The CDR3 has 13 amino acids. Combining the CDR3 with reference TRBV15 and TRBJ2-1 gives the whole variable domain DAMVIQNPRYQVTQFGKPVTLSCSQTLNHNVMYWYQQKSSQAPKLLFHYYDKDFNNEADTPDNFQSRRPNTSFCFLDIRSPGLGDTAMYLCATSRDPGDEQFFGPGTRLTVL.

The chain combines TRBV11-1 with TRBJ2-2, with D unclear. Per germline, CDR1 SGHAT and CDR2 FQDESV (reference sequence). The ends were cut back, 5 bases at V and 3 bases at J, with 10 bases in the middle. The CDR3 sequence is 14 residues long. CDR3 sequence: CASSPDGYTGELFF. CDR3 DNA: TGTGCCAGCAGCCCGGACGGATACACCGGGGAGCTGTTTTTT.

This chain uses TRBV30 with TRBJ2-2; TRBD2 aligns across 11 bases. Germline CDR1 is GTSNPN and CDR2 is SVGIG (reference sequence). CDR3 length: 14 amino acids. The V segment lost 5 bases and the J segment 6 bases; nucleotides outside the gene matches: 5. The CDR3 spells CAWGSLAGAGELFF. The CDR3 DNA sequence: TGTGCCTGGGGGTCACTAGCGGGAGCCGGGGAGCTGTTTTTT.

The J gene is TRBJ1-5, the V gene TRBV18; weak D call: TRBD1 (6 bases). The germline V gene has CDR1 KGHSH and CDR2 LQKENI. This CDR3 spans 14 amino acids. Trimming shortened V by 5 bases and J by 5 bases, and 13 bases separated the two germline ends. The CDR3 reads CASSNTGNDQPQHF. CDR3 nucleotides: TGTGCCAGCTCAAACACAGGGAATGATCAGCCCCAGCATTTT. The full variable domain, rest sourced from reference TRBV18 and TRBJ1-5, is NAGVMQNPRHLVRRRGQEARLRCSPMKGHSHVYWYRQLPEEGLKFMVYLQKENIIDESGMPKERFSAEFPKEGPSILRIQQVVRGDSAAYFCASSNTGNDQPQHFGDGTRLSIL.

The chain uses TRBV12-3 or TRBV12-4 and TRBJ1-1; D is unresolved. Trimming cost V 1 base and J 3 bases, with 6 bases left between them. This CDR3 spans 13 amino acids. CDR3 protein: CASSLGTHTEAFF. The CDR3 nucleotides read TGTGCCAGCAGTTTAGGGACCCACACTGAAGCTTTCTTT.

The chain joins TRBV23-1 to TRBJ1-1; TRBD1 agrees at 8 bases. TRBV23-1 is an open reading frame, and its role is uncertain. V dropped 4 bases and J dropped 5; count of bases not matched to a gene: 9. The CDR3 is 15 amino acids. The CDR3 DNA is TGCGCCAGCAGTCCGGAAGGACAGGGAAGGACTGAAGCTTTCTTT. Translated, it gives CASSPEGQGRTEAFF.

This clone was seen once. The chain joins TRBV7-3 to TRBJ1-2; TRBD1 matches at 7 bases. CDR3 length: 14 amino acids. Germline V lookup: CDR1 SGHTA, CDR2 FQGTGA. The junction had 8 bases not matched to a gene; V was cut back by 6 bases and J by 4 bases. For the CDR3, the DNA is TGTGCCAGCAGGAACAGGGGCGGGAGCTATGGCTACACCTTC. Protein sequence: CASRNRGGSYGYTF.

This clone was picked up one time. V and J are TRBV19 and TRBJ1-1, with a tentative D call TRBD1 (5 bases). CDR1 and CDR2 (germline): LNHDA, SQIVND (reference sequence). Trimming took 3 bases from V and 7 from J, leaving 24 bases between them. The length of the CDR3 is 17 residues. CDR3 residues: CASSMGLMWGRGGEAFF. CDR3 DNA sequence: TGTGCCAGTAGTATGGGGTTAATGTGGGGGAGGGGCGGTGAAGCTTTCTTT.

The chain has TRBV2 and TRBJ2-7, with 7 bases that match TRBD1. Germline CDR1 reads SNHLY; CDR2 reads FYNNEI. CDR3 length equals 12 residues. V lost 10 bases to trimming and J lost 2 bases; unmatched junction nucleotides: 5. This CDR3 is CAKGQGAYEQYF. CDR3 DNA sequence: TGTGCCAAAGGGCAGGGGGCCTACGAGCAGTACTTC.

This chain links TRBV14 with TRBJ2-3; a possible D gene is TRBD1 (6 bases). The CDR3 sequence is 15 residues long. Trimming cost V 5 bases and J 4 bases, with 16 bases left between them. From germline, CDR1 is SGHDN and CDR2 FVKESK. For the CDR3, the DNA is TGTGCCAGCAGCTCCATTACTCCAGGGGCAGATACGCAGTATTTT. Its protein product is CASSSITPGADTQYF.

The chain combines TRBV28 with TRBJ2-1; TRBD2 aligns across 11 bases. The J segment lost 5 bases and the V segment lost 0 bases, leaving 0 bases of the junction unmatched. In germline, CDR1 is MDHEN, CDR2 SYDVKM. The CDR3 covers 15 residues. CDR3 coding DNA: TGTGCCAGCAGTTTATGGACTAGCGGGGACAATGAGCAGTTCTTC. It is translated as CASSLWTSGDNEQFF.

The V and J genes are TRBV2 and TRBJ1-1; TRBD1 is a possible D gene (5 bases). With 2 bases removed from V and 4 bases from J, the gap between germline ends came to 11 bases. This CDR3 has 14 amino acids. CDR1 SNHLY and CDR2 FYNNEI come from the germline V gene. The CDR3 nucleotides read TGTGCCAGCAGTGAAAGCGCTGGGGCCACTGAAGCTTTCTTT. Protein sequence: CASSESAGATEAFF.

V gene TRBV19 combines with J gene TRBJ2-2; D tentatively fits TRBD1 or TRBD2 (5 bases each). V was clipped by 6 bases and J by 2 bases, with 10 bases between them. The CDR3 runs to 14 residues. Germline V lookup: CDR1 LNHDA, CDR2 SQIVND (reference sequence). This chain's CDR3 is CASRRDGNTGELFF. CDR3 bases: TGTGCCAGTAGGAGGGACGGAAACACCGGGGAGCTGTTTTTT.